The TCR beta chain under discussion was sequenced for a study of blood T cells in healthy people across ages. Donors each provided roughly 9.6 milliliters of peripheral blood. Extraction yielded at least 6 micrograms of total RNA per sample. Overall study findings and caveats: Estimates of diversity drawn from one million T cells were considered underestimates. With donor CMV status unknown, expanded clonotype changes were possibly confounded.

The CDR3 runs 15 residues. Germline CDR1 is SGHTA and CDR2 is FQGNSA. V was shortened by 4 bases and J by 9 bases, with 16 bases between the two germline ends. This clonotype was counted between two and nine times. Antigen specificity is unknown. The use of a sample-barcoded 5' primer and a J-beta primer mix characterized a second PCR of about 7 to 12 cycles. A single record per CDR3 protein comes from TCRdb applying MiXCR to the 5' RACE reads. The top ten clones hold approximately 2% of a sample with about 1.8 million distinct CDR3 sequences, around 48% of them seen once. Sequencing was done on a sample of blood. This clonotype was obtained from a woman aged 40 to 50 in good health. The chain carries TRBV7-2 and TRBJ1-6; D ambiguous. The CDR3 bases are TGTGCCAGCAGCTCCCGGGCCCGGTCGGGTTCACCCCTCCACTTT. Protein product: CASSSRARSGSPLHF. Full variable domain (remainder filled in from reference TRBV7-2 and TRBJ1-6): GAGVSQSPSNKVTEKGKDVELRCDPISGHTALYWYRQSLGQGLEFLIYFQGNSAPDKSGLPSDRFSAERTGGSVSTLTIQRTQQEDSAVYLCASSSRARSGSPLHFGNGTRLTVT.